This TCR beta chain was retrieved from a study of T cell responses to AZD1222 COVID-19 vaccine. The assay was immunoSEQ multiplex PCR, and TCRdb's table has in-frame clones only and misses some. The sample shows approximately 180,000 clones, over 80% of them seen only once. The V and J ends lost 0 bases and 5 bases respectively, with 7 bases between them. The CDR3 totals 12 residues. CDR1 GTSNPN and CDR2 SVGIG come from the germline V gene (reference sequence). The receptor was isolated from an adult who received the MenACWY meningococcal vaccine as a control. J is TRBJ2-5 and V is TRBV30; D is unclear. This specimen consisted of peripheral blood, obtained 28 days after the second dose of the MenACWY control vaccine. The CDR3 is CAWSVLSETQYF. The CDR3 DNA follows: TGTGCCTGGAGTGTACTATCGGAGACCCAGTACTTC.